What follows describes a single TCR beta chain. The data were taken from a study of blood T cell repertoires in COVID-19. Original analysis: Reference gene primer amplification yielded estimated nucleated cell counts. TCRdb keeps only in-frame clones here, not all; method: immunoSEQ multiplex PCR. The V and J calls and the clone size are those of that table, but D and trimming were determined from the DNA. The data contain 150,000 or so clones, about 89% of them seen just once; the ten biggest clones take up 11%. The CDR3 runs 13 residues. The chain links TRBV21-1 to TRBJ1-2; the table gives TRBD1 as D, unverified against the DNA. TRBV21-1 is a documented pseudogene. This sequence originates from a woman between 70 and 85 years old with COVID-19, enrolled during active disease. Sequences were obtained from peripheral blood. CDR3 nucleotides: TGTGCCAGCAGCTCCCGGGACAGCTATGGCTACACCTTC. Encoded protein: CASSSRDSYGYTF.